The 28 T cell receptor beta chains below were found in one sample sequenced in a study of shared clonotypes between healthy human individuals. Produced via immunoSEQ multiplex PCR; TCRdb's table is partial and in-frame only. Of millions of clones in the sample, more than 80% are singletons; the top ten hold about 0.13%. Material: naive CD4+ T cells sorted from blood. Subset noted: CD45RA+ positively selected. The receptor source for this set is a man aged 18 to 29 in good health.

The chain combines TRBV11-1 with TRBJ2-5, with TRBD1 matching over 11 bases. Per germline, CDR1 SGHAT and CDR2 FQDESV (reference sequence). This CDR3 region has 16 residues. The J segment lost 5 bases and the V segment lost 4 bases, leaving 9 bases of the junction unmatched. The CDR3 sequence: CASSWTDRGQRETQYF. CDR3 coding DNA: TGTGCCAGCAGCTGGACGGACAGGGGGCAACGGGAGACCCAGTACTTC.

This chain links TRBV6-5 with TRBJ1-2; D is uncertain. Germline CDR1 reads MNHEY; CDR2 reads SVGAGI. V lost 4 bases and J lost 8, with 14 bases in between. The CDR3 runs 13 residues. Here the CDR3 DNA reads TGTGCCAGCAGTTCGGGCCACATGCGGGGCTACACCTTC. Protein: CASSSGHMRGYTF.

The chain links TRBV28 to TRBJ1-3; D call uncertain. Germline assignment: CDR1 MDHEN and CDR2 SYDVKM. Trimming removed 3 bases at V and 1 base at J, with 7 bases between. The CDR3 is 14 residues long. CDR3 loop: CASSLVRSGNTIYF. The DNA of the CDR3 is TGTGCCAGCAGTTTGGTGAGATCTGGAAACACCATATATTTT.

The rearrangement links TRBV11-2 to TRBJ1-5, with unresolved D. Germline values: CDR1 SGHAT, CDR2 FQNNGV. CDR3 length: 14 residues. V was pared by 0 bases and J by 4 bases, with 7 bases between. The CDR3 here is CASSLDGVNQPQHF. CDR3 coding DNA: TGTGCCAGCAGCTTAGACGGAGTTAATCAGCCCCAGCATTTT.

This rearrangement joins TRBV27 to TRBJ2-3; D is undetermined. This CDR3 has 15 residues. From germline, CDR1 is MNHEY and CDR2 SMNVEV (reference sequence). V dropped 2 bases and J dropped 0 bases, with 9 bases sitting between them. CDR3 DNA sequence: TGTGCCAGCAGTTTAGTGGGAACGAGCACAGATACGCAGTATTTT. Translated: CASSLVGTSTDTQYF.

The rearrangement uses TRBV7-3 and TRBJ2-1; D is perhaps TRBD1 (6 bases). V was clipped by 5 bases and J by 10 bases, with 18 bases between them. This CDR3 contains 14 residues. Germline lookup yields CDR1 SGHTA and CDR2 FQGTGA. CDR3 nucleotides: TGTGCCAGCAGCCCAGACTACAGGGCGAGCGAGCAGTTCTTC. This sequence encodes CASSPDYRASEQFF. The variable domain in full, completed from reference TRBV7-3 and TRBJ2-1, reads GAGVSQTPSNKVTEKGKYVELRCDPISGHTALYWYRQSLGQGPEFLIYFQGTGAADDSGLPNDRFFAVRPEGSVSTLKIQRTERGDSAVYLCASSPDYRASEQFFGPGTRLTVL.

A single count supports this clone. The V call is TRBV5-8, the J call TRBJ1-5; weak D call: TRBD1 (6 bases). The CDR3 loop spans 18 amino acids. Trimming removed 4 bases from V and 3 bases from J, with 23 bases in between. Germline CDR1 SGHTS, CDR2 YDEGEE. In DNA, the CDR3 is TGTGCCAGCAGCCCCGGCCGGGAACAGGGAAGGGACAATCAGCCCCAGCATTTT. Its translation: CASSPGREQGRDNQPQHF.

The sample holds one count of this clone. The rearrangement links TRBV30 to TRBJ2-3; a possible D gene is TRBD2 (7 bases). Trimming removed 7 bases from V and 1 base from J, with 12 bases in between. CDR1 and CDR2 from the germline V gene are GTSNPN and SVGIG (reference sequence). The CDR3 loop spans 13 amino acids. The DNA of the CDR3 is TGTGCCTTTTCGGGGGGCCGCACAGATACGCAGTATTTT. This gives the protein CAFSGGRTDTQYF.

The chain joins TRBV10-3 to TRBJ2-3; no reliable D call. Trimming removed 2 bases from V and 3 bases from J, with 6 bases in between. This CDR3 has 13 residues. CDR1 ENHRY and CDR2 SYGVKD come from the germline V gene. CDR3 amino acids: CAISEGQTDTQYF. The CDR3 DNA follows: TGTGCCATCAGTGAGGGGCAGACAGATACGCAGTATTTT.

This clone was counted once. This rearrangement joins TRBV15 to TRBJ2-7, with TRBD1 matching over 8 bases. The trim removed 3 bases at V and 5 bases at J, leaving 6 bases unmatched. CDR1 LNHNV and CDR2 YYDKDF come from the germline V gene (reference sequence). The CDR3 covers 14 residues. The CDR3 sequence: CATSSDRGINEQYF. DNA for the CDR3: TGTGCCACCAGCAGTGACAGGGGAATCAACGAGCAGTACTTC.

V is TRBV18 and J is TRBJ2-3; 7 bases are a match to TRBD2. The germline V gene encodes CDR1 KGHSH and CDR2 LQKENI. CDR3 length: 15 amino acids. Losses at the gene ends were 3 bases for V and 3 bases for J; bases not matched to a gene: 6. Here the CDR3 reads CASSPFQAGTDTQYF. In DNA form, the CDR3 reads TGTGCCAGCTCACCGTTCCAAGCGGGAACAGATACGCAGTATTTT.

V and J are TRBV7-9 and TRBJ2-5, with 11 bases that match TRBD2. CDR1 is SEHNR, CDR2 FQNEAQ, per germline (reference sequence). Trimming cost V 2 bases and J 5 bases; bases outside gene matches: 4. The CDR3 runs 15 residues. CDR3 in amino acids: CASSLLAGGRETQYF. CDR3 nucleotide sequence: TGTGCCAGCAGCTTATTAGCGGGGGGGCGGGAGACCCAGTACTTC.

Remarks on this clone: The sample contains more than one DNA sequence encoding this CDR3. The rearrangement uses TRBV5-1 and TRBJ2-7; D ambiguous. The CDR3 consists of 13 residues. Between the trimmed V and J ends, which lost 1 base and 2 bases, there was a span of 7 bases. CDR1 and CDR2 from the germline V gene are SGHRS and YFSETQ. Written as DNA, the CDR3 is TGCGCCAGCAGCTTGACTACTCCCTACGAGCAGTACTTC. Translated, it gives CASSLTTPYEQYF.

This clone was detected only once. The chain is built from TRBV19 and TRBJ2-2; TRBD1 matches 10 bases. The CDR3 consists of 14 residues. Germline-derived CDR1 and CDR2 are LNHDA and SQIVND (reference sequence). V lost 7 bases and J lost 6; bases outside the gene matches: 5. The CDR3 DNA sequence: TGTGCCAGTATAGGGGGACAGGGGTCCGGGGAGCTGTTTTTT. Translating it yields CASIGGQGSGELFF.

This clone turned up a few times. The chain employs TRBV9 and TRBJ1-1, with 7 bases fitting TRBD1. The CDR3 runs to 14 residues. V lost 3 bases to trimming and J lost 1 base; unmatched junction nucleotides: 3. From germline, CDR1 is SGDLS and CDR2 YYNGEE. CDR3 region: CASSAQGRNTEAFF. CDR3 sequence (DNA): TGTGCCAGCAGCGCACAGGGGCGGAACACTGAAGCTTTCTTT.

To note about this clone: Other DNA variants within this sample encode the same CDR3. This sequence joins TRBV6-5 and TRBJ2-7; D assignment may be TRBD1 or TRBD2 (6 bases each). This CDR3 is 13 amino acids long. CDR1 MNHEY and CDR2 SVGAGI come from the germline V gene. V was shortened by 6 bases and J by 5 bases, with 14 bases between the two germline ends. Here the CDR3 DNA reads TGTGCCAGCAGGGTGTGGGGGGCGGACGAGCAGTACTTC. Protein product: CASRVWGADEQYF.

V is TRBV4-3 and J is TRBJ2-7; TRBD1 is a possible D gene (5 bases). The ends were cut back, 2 bases at V and 1 base at J, with 12 bases in the middle. Germline V gene sequence: CDR1 LGHNA, CDR2 YSLEER. The length of the CDR3 is 15 residues. This CDR3 is CASSQRRQNSYEQYF. The CDR3, as DNA: TGCGCCAGCAGCCAACGTCGACAGAATTCCTACGAGCAGTACTTC.

The J gene is TRBJ1-4, the V gene TRBV27; possibly TRBD1 for D (5 bases). The germline V gene encodes CDR1 MNHEY and CDR2 SMNVEV (reference sequence). The CDR3 runs 15 residues. V was pared by 4 bases and J by 0 bases, with 9 bases between. The CDR3: CASSWTLTTNEKLFF. The CDR3, as DNA: TGTGCCAGCAGTTGGACACTAACAACTAATGAAAAACTGTTTTTT.

This chain connects TRBV12-1 to TRBJ1-2; the tabulated D call, TRBD1, remains unverified against the DNA. TRBV12-1 is deemed a pseudogene. This CDR3 is built from 15 residues. The CDR3, as DNA: TGTGCCAGCAGCTCCCCCAGGGACAGTGTCTATGGCTACACCTTC. As protein: CASSSPRDSVYGYTF.

The chain couples TRBV6-5 to TRBJ2-7, with TRBD1 as a possible D gene (6 bases). CDR1 MNHEY and CDR2 SVGAGI come from the germline V gene. V dropped 6 bases and J dropped 7 bases, with 22 bases sitting between them. The CDR3 spans 15 residues. The CDR3 bases are TGTGCCAGCAGCCAACAGGGCCCTTACTGGGGGGAGCAGTACTTC. Translation gives CASSQQGPYWGEQYF.

This chain connects TRBV5-4 to TRBJ2-3, with D uncertain. Trimming removed 4 bases at V and 1 base at J, with 7 bases between. The CDR3 has 13 residues. Germline V gene data show CDR1 as SGHNT and CDR2 as YYREEE (reference sequence). DNA of the CDR3: TGTGCCAGCAGCAAATACGGCACAGATACGCAGTATTTT. This gives the protein CASSKYGTDTQYF.

V is TRBV28 and J is TRBJ2-7; D might be TRBD2 (6 bases). The germline gives CDR1 MDHEN, CDR2 SYDVKM. The CDR3 has 12 residues. The V and J ends lost 9 bases and 4 bases respectively, with 13 bases between them. CDR3 nucleotide sequence: TGTGCCAGTCGGGACTGGAAATACGAGCAGTACTTC. It is translated as CASRDWKYEQYF.

The chain combines TRBV5-1 with TRBJ1-1; 8 nucleotides line up with TRBD1. This CDR3 has 15 amino acids. The germline gives CDR1 SGHRS, CDR2 YFSETQ. V trimming: 4 bases; J trimming: 0 bases; junction bases outside the gene matches: 5. The CDR3 region is CASSQGQAMNTEAFF. CDR3 nucleotide sequence: TGCGCCAGCAGCCAGGGACAGGCCATGAACACTGAAGCTTTCTTT.

The V gene is TRBV27, the J gene TRBJ2-1; no firm D call. The CDR3 covers 13 residues. Germline V gives CDR1 MNHEY, CDR2 SMNVEV (reference sequence). Trimming removed 2 bases from V and 4 bases from J, with 6 bases in between. The CDR3 reads CASSLNNYNEQFF. The CDR3 DNA follows: TGTGCCAGCAGTTTAAACAATTACAATGAGCAGTTCTTC.

J is TRBJ2-3 and V is TRBV2, with D perhaps matching TRBD1 (6 bases). The CDR3 runs 13 residues. The V gene lost 3 bases and the J gene lost 6 bases, with 10 bases spanning the gap. Germline CDR1 reads SNHLY; CDR2 reads FYNNEI. CDR3 nucleotides: TGTGCCAGCAGTGACAGGGGTTGGGATACGCAGTATTTT. Its translation: CASSDRGWDTQYF.

The chain uses TRBV2 and TRBJ1-2; D gene uncertain. CDR3 length equals 14 residues. CDR1 is SNHLY, CDR2 FYNNEI, per germline. V lost 1 base and J lost 0, with 6 bases in between. The CDR3 loop is CASSEEAANYGYTF. The CDR3 nucleotides are TGTGCCAGCAGTGAAGAGGCTGCTAACTATGGCTACACCTTC. Full variable domain (remainder filled in from reference TRBV2 and TRBJ1-2): EPEVTQTPSHQVTQMGQEVILRCVPISNHLYFYWYRQILGQKVEFLVSFYNNEISEKSEIFDDQFSVERPDGSNFTLKIRSTKLEDSAMYFCASSEEAANYGYTFGSGTRLTVV.

The rearrangement uses TRBV5-1 and TRBJ2-5; 12 bases line up with TRBD2. V shed 6 bases and J 5 bases; nucleotides not matched to a gene: 11. The CDR3 consists of 16 residues. CDR1 is SGHRS and CDR2 is YFSETQ in the germline V gene. This CDR3 reads CASTRLAGGPRETQYF. As DNA, the CDR3 is TGCGCCAGCACTAGGCTAGCGGGAGGGCCTAGGGAGACCCAGTACTTC.

V gene TRBV7-6 combines with J gene TRBJ2-6, with a tentative D call TRBD1 (5 bases). Germline loops: CDR1 SGHVS, CDR2 FNYEAQ. The CDR3 spans 18 residues. V lost 4 bases to trimming and J lost 0 bases, with 16 bases between them. This CDR3 is CASSSETDFSSGANVLTF. The CDR3 DNA reads as TGTGCCAGCAGCTCGGAGACAGATTTCAGCTCTGGGGCCAACGTCCTGACTTTC.